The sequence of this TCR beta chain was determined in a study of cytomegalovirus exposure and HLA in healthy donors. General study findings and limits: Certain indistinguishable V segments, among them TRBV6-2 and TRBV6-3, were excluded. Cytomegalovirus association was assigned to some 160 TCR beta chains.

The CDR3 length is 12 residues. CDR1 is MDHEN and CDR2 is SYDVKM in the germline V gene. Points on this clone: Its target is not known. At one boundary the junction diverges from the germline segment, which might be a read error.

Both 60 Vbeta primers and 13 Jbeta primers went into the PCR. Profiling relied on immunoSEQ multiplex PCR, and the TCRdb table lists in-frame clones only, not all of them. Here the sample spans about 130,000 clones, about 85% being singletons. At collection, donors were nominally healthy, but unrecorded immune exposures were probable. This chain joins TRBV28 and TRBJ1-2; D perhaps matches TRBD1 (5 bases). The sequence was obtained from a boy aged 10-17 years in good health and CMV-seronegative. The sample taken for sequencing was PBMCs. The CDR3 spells CASSDSGYGYPF. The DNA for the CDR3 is TGTGCCAGCAGTGACTCAGGGTATGGCTACCCCTTC.